This TCR beta chain was documented in a study of graft-versus-host responses after intestinal transplantation. CDR3 length: 13 residues. CDR1 is SQVTM, CDR2 ANQGSEA, per germline. The V and J ends lost 3 bases and 1 base, in that order; junction bases with no gene match: 2. Libraries were prepared by immunoSEQ multiplex PCR; TCRdb keeps only in-frame clonotypes and omits some of them. The sample gives about 9,600 clones, 90% to 95% of which show up once; approximately 16% is in the top ten. This sample comprised bone marrow, obtained approximately 520 days after intestinal transplantation. This chain connects TRBV29-1 to TRBJ2-7; 8 positions match TRBD1. The source is a human patient who received an intestinal transplant, so some T cells may come from the graft donor. The CDR3 DNA sequence: TGCAGCGTTGAGGGACAGGATTCCTACGAGCAGTACTTC. This gives the protein CSVEGQDSYEQYF.